These 20 T cell receptor beta chains came from one sample sequenced in a study of regulatory T cells in long-lasting Graves disease. Time point indicated: persistent/refractory GD, antithyroid drugs over 5 years with positive TRAb. Following extraction of RNA from PBMCs, that RNA was used to make the TCR library. Both iRepertoire HTBI primers and Arm-PCR of CDR3 regions were used to build the TCR beta libraries. TCRdb recomputed calls from the multiplex PCR reads with MiXCR, one row per CDR3 protein. The sample yields about 420,000 distinct CDR3 sequences, 20% to 30% seen once. This sample comprised peripheral blood mononuclear cells (PBMCs), obtained when the disease was refractory, from a patient treated with antithyroid drugs. These receptor sequences come from a female donor with Graves disease.

This clonotype was recorded a few times. The rearrangement uses TRBV27 and TRBJ2-7; 9 nucleotides agree with TRBD1. From germline, CDR1 is MNHEY and CDR2 SMNVEV (reference sequence). The CDR3 consists of 13 residues. CDR3 bases: TGTACTAGGGGGGGGACAGGGTCCTACGAGCAGTACTTC. Translating it yields CTRGGTGSYEQYF.

V and J are TRBV6-1 and TRBJ1-2; unclear D gene. The length of the CDR3 is 14 residues. Per germline, CDR1 MNHNS and CDR2 SASEGT. V dropped 6 bases and J dropped 4 bases, with 15 bases sitting between them. The CDR3: CASSLGPKLYGYTF. CDR3 nucleotides: TGTGCCAGCAGCTTAGGCCCCAAACTCTATGGCTACACCTTC.

This clonotype appeared many times. V is TRBV20-1 and J is TRBJ2-7, with TRBD2 matching over 10 bases. Germline V CDR1 and CDR2: DFQATT, SNEGSKA (reference sequence). The CDR3 runs 16 residues. J was trimmed by 3 bases and V by 3 bases; bases with no gene match: 11. The CDR3 DNA reads as TGCAGTGCTAGCCGGCTAGCGGGAGAATTCGGCTACGAGCAGTACTTC. Amino acids: CSASRLAGEFGYEQYF.

This clonotype has a count of ten or more. The chain combines TRBV11-3 with TRBJ1-1; a weak D match, TRBD1 (6 bases). V shed 4 bases and J shed 6 bases, with 21 bases lying between them. The CDR3 spans 16 residues. Germline V gene data show CDR1 as SGHNT and CDR2 as YENEEA. The CDR3 nucleotides read TGTGCCAGCAGCTCGCCCCGGGACATAAGGGGCCCTGAAGCTTTCTTT. This encodes CASSSPRDIRGPEAFF.

This clonotype showed up just a few times. The V and J genes are TRBV3-1 and TRBJ1-2, with D possibly matching TRBD1 (6 bases). Trimming pared 0 bases from V and 7 bases from J, leaving 21 bases between. The CDR3 sequence is 17 residues long. Germline V gene data show CDR1 as LGHDT and CDR2 as YNNKEL (reference sequence). CDR3 residues: CASSQEITGRGTLGYTF. The CDR3 DNA reads TGTGCCAGCAGCCAAGAAATCACGGGCAGGGGAACTCTTGGCTACACCTTC.

This clonotype was observed a handful of times. V usage is TRBV20-1 and J usage is TRBJ1-1; D possibly corresponds to TRBD1 (6 bases). The V end was cut by 3 bases, the J end by 4 bases, with 18 bases between. The CDR3 has 15 residues. Germline V gene data show CDR1 as DFQATT and CDR2 as SNEGSKA (reference sequence). CDR3 loop: CSARTISNRATEAFF. The CDR3 DNA follows: TGCAGTGCTAGGACAATCAGCAACAGGGCCACTGAAGCTTTCTTT.

The genes are TRBV6-2 or TRBV6-3 and TRBJ2-1, with D perhaps TRBD2 (6 bases). The CDR3 covers 13 residues. Germline V gene data show CDR1 as MNHEY and CDR2 as SVGEGT. The V and J ends lost 6 bases and 12 bases respectively, with 18 bases between them. The CDR3 region is CASRPFRAGGQFF. CDR3 sequence (DNA): TGTGCCAGCAGGCCCTTTAGGGCCGGGGGGCAGTTCTTC.

This clonotype was seen a few times. The rearrangement uses TRBV6-5 and TRBJ1-5; no clear D gene. Germline CDR1 is MNHEY and CDR2 is SVGAGI. The CDR3 is made up of 14 amino acids. Trimming took off 4 bases at V and 5 bases at J, with 12 bases between the two ends. CDR3 protein: CASSLGRPDQPQHF. The CDR3, as DNA: TGTGCCAGCAGTTTGGGCAGGCCCGATCAGCCCCAGCATTTT.

For this clonotype: A read error is possible here, since a much larger clone lies one base away. The CDR3 sequence: CASNEGAFYGYAF. As DNA, the CDR3 is TGTGCCAGCAATGAGGGGGCCTTCTATGGCTACGCCTTC. The rearrangement links TRBV6-2 or TRBV6-3 to TRBJ1-2, with 7 nucleotides matching TRBD1. From germline, CDR1 is MNHEY and CDR2 SVGEGT. The CDR3 contains 13 residues.

This clonotype appeared many times. The V gene is TRBV2, the J gene TRBJ1-1; 9 bases are a match to TRBD1. The V gene's germline CDR1 is SNHLY and CDR2 FYNNEI. The CDR3 runs to 17 residues. V lost 1 base to trimming and J lost 3 bases; unmatched junction nucleotides: 9. The CDR3 bases are TGTGCCAGCAGTGAAGGGGGACAGGGCCTTACGTACACTGAAGCTTTCTTT. Translating it yields CASSEGGQGLTYTEAFF.

The chain is built from TRBV6-1 and TRBJ2-5, with TRBD1 matching over 12 bases. The ends lost 5 bases at V and 5 bases at J; junction bases unmatched: 6. The V gene's germline CDR1 is MNHNS and CDR2 SASEGT. The CDR3 totals 15 residues. In DNA, the CDR3 is TGTGCCAGCAGTATTGGGACAGGGGGCTTCGAGACCCAGTACTTC. Its translation is CASSIGTGGFETQYF.

This clonotype showed up many times. This chain uses TRBV2 with TRBJ1-1; possibly TRBD1 for D (5 bases). Deletions cut 4 bases from V and 3 bases from J, with 12 bases between. This CDR3 spans 14 amino acids. Germline V gene lookup returns CDR1 SNHLY and CDR2 FYNNEI. The DNA of the CDR3 is TGTGCCAGCAGTGTAGAGGTAGGGGACACTGAAGCTTTCTTT. Its protein product is CASSVEVGDTEAFF.

The sample holds a few counts of this clonotype. This chain uses TRBV3-1 with TRBJ2-7; 13 nucleotides agree with TRBD2. The CDR3 loop spans 15 amino acids. V trimming: 1 base; J trimming: 6 bases; junction bases outside the gene matches: 3. The germline V gene encodes CDR1 LGHDT and CDR2 YNNKEL (reference sequence). As DNA, the CDR3 is TGTGCCAGCAGCCAAGGGACTAGCGGGAGCGGCGAGCAGTACTTC. Residues: CASSQGTSGSGEQYF.

In its sample, this clonotype was seen many times. The chain is built from TRBV20-1 and TRBJ1-1; D perhaps matches TRBD1 (6 bases). Germline V gene lookup returns CDR1 DFQATT and CDR2 SNEGSKA (reference sequence). CDR3 length: 15 amino acids. Trimming left V 3 bases short and J 3 bases short, with 17 bases between. CDR3 amino acids: CSASTPTGGHTEAFF. DNA for the CDR3: TGCAGTGCTAGTACGCCAACCGGGGGGCACACTGAAGCTTTCTTT.

The chain carries TRBV20-1 and TRBJ2-7; D uncertain. The germline gives CDR1 DFQATT, CDR2 SNEGSKA (reference sequence). The CDR3 is made up of 14 amino acids. V dropped 6 bases and J dropped 0 bases, with 15 bases sitting between them. CDR3 bases: TGCAGTGCGAGTAGGTTCAGCCGCTCCTACGAGCAGTACTTC. Translating it yields CSASRFSRSYEQYF.

This clonotype was counted a few times. J is TRBJ1-1 and V is TRBV29-1; D gene ambiguous. Trimming removed 5 bases at V and 1 base at J, with 5 bases between. The CDR3 is 11 amino acids. The germline gives CDR1 SQVTM, CDR2 ANQGSEA. This CDR3 reads CSVFRNTEAFF. The DNA of the CDR3 is TGCAGCGTTTTTCGGAACACTGAAGCTTTCTTT.

This clonotype occurred many times. The chain has TRBV6-2 or TRBV6-3 and TRBJ2-7, with D perhaps given as TRBD1 or TRBD2 (5 bases each). The CDR3 loop spans 14 amino acids. The germline V gene encodes CDR1 MNHEY and CDR2 SVGEGT. V lost 5 bases to trimming and J lost 2 bases, with 13 bases between them. Here the CDR3 reads CASSNPGPTYEQYF. DNA for the CDR3: TGTGCCAGCAGTAATCCGGGACCCACCTACGAGCAGTACTTC.

J is TRBJ2-1 and V is TRBV27; maybe TRBD2 (5 bases). This CDR3 spans 13 amino acids. Trimming cost V 2 bases and J 9 bases, with 11 bases left between them. The germline V gene encodes CDR1 MNHEY and CDR2 SMNVEV (reference sequence). Here the CDR3 reads CASSLKLASEQFF. The CDR3 nucleotides are TGTGCCAGCAGTTTAAAATTAGCGAGTGAGCAGTTCTTC.

This clonotype was seen a single time. This chain connects TRBV15 to TRBJ1-1; D is unclear. This CDR3 region has 12 residues. Trimming cost V 1 base and J 5 bases, with 5 bases left between them. The germline V gene encodes CDR1 LNHNV and CDR2 YYDKDF (reference sequence). This chain's CDR3 is CATSRAVTEAFF. Written as DNA, the CDR3 is TGTGCCACCAGCAGAGCGGTAACTGAAGCTTTCTTT.

The chain uses TRBV20-1 and TRBJ2-5; D may be TRBD1 (6 bases). Trimming cost V 6 bases and J 2 bases, with 13 bases left between them. The CDR3 has 13 residues. Germline CDR1 and CDR2: DFQATT and SNEGSKA (reference sequence). CDR3 coding DNA: TGCAGTGCCCAGGGGACCACACAAGAGACCCAGTACTTC. The encoded protein is CSAQGTTQETQYF.